This is a list of T cell receptor beta chains from one sample in a study of shared clonotypes between healthy human individuals. Assay: immunoSEQ multiplex PCR; the TCRdb copy retains only in-frame clones and omits some. The sample has about 2.3 million clones; about nine tenths are singletons. The sequenced material came from naive CD4+ T cells from PBMCs. These receptors all come from a young man in good health. Some clones in this sample may be carry-over from other donors' samples. Both conserved end residues are part of each CDR3. Each record gives: clone size, D gene, V gene, J gene, CDR3 DNA, CDR3 protein. D genes are given only for firm matches. The size of a clone is reported for some rows only, either as once, few or many, or as a class for expanded clones.

NA	NA	TRBV7-9	TRBJ2-3	TGTGCCAGCAGCTTAAGTGATACGCAGTATTTT	CASSLSDTQYF
NA	TRBD1	TRBV5-1	TRBJ1-2	TGCGCCAGCAGCTTGGCACCCGGGACAGGGCTGGGCTACACCTTC	CASSLAPGTGLGYTF
NA	TRBD1	TRBV5-1	TRBJ1-1	TGCGCCAGCAGCGCCCGCGGGGACAGGGGAACTGAAGCTTTCTTT	CASSARGDRGTEAFF
NA	TRBD1	TRBV4-1	TRBJ1-5	TGCGCCAGCAGCCAGCAGTATGGGACAGGGCGGCAGCCCCAGCATTTT	CASSQQYGTGRQPQHF
NA	NA	TRBV28	TRBJ1-2	TGTGCCAGCAGGACAAGGCTTTATGGCTACACCTTC	CASRTRLYGYTF
NA	NA	TRBV30	TRBJ2-1	TGTGCCTGGAGTGTAAACTTTTTCAATGAGCAGTTCTTC	CAWSVNFFNEQFF
NA	TRBD2	TRBV11-2	TRBJ2-3	TGTGCCAGCAGCAGTATAGCGGGCCGCGGTACGCAGTATTTT	CASSSIAGRGTQYF
NA	TRBD2	TRBV7-2	TRBJ2-3	TGTGCCAGCAGCAGAGCGGGGGCGCTTGATACGCAGTATTTT	CASSRAGALDTQYF
NA	TRBD1	TRBV4-1	TRBJ2-3	TGCGCCAGCAGCCAGGAGACAGGGGGCACAGATACGCAGTATTTT	CASSQETGGTDTQYF
once	NA	TRBV28	TRBJ2-3	TGTGCCAGCAGTTTAGGGTTAATAACCGTCACAGATACGCAGTATTTT	CASSLGLITVTDTQYF
NA	NA	TRBV5-1	TRBJ1-4	TGCGCCAGCAGCTTAGAAACAGGGCGTAATGAAAAACTGTTTTTT	CASSLETGRNEKLFF
NA	TRBD1	TRBV6-5	TRBJ2-5	TGTGCCAGCAGCCGACAGGGGAGAGAGACCCAGTACTTC	CASSRQGRETQYF
NA	NA	TRBV5-1	TRBJ1-5	TGCGCCAGCAGCCCAGGGGTTCTTAGCAATCAGCCCCAGCATTTT	CASSPGVLSNQPQHF
NA	NA	TRBV20-1	TRBJ1-2	TGCAGTGCTACAAGGGCGGGGACCCACACCTTC	CSATRAGTHTF
NA	TRBD2	TRBV13	TRBJ2-4	TGTGCCAGCACTCTCGGCGGGAGTTCCAAAAACATTCAGTACTTC	CASTLGGSSKNIQYF
NA	NA	TRBV19	TRBJ2-1	TGTGCCAGTATGCGGTCGGGGTCTGGTGAGCAGTTCTTC	CASMRSGSGEQFF
NA	TRBD2	TRBV5-4	TRBJ2-3	TGTGCCAGCAGCTTCCCCCCGGGAGGGGAGGTCACAGATACGCAGTATTTT	CASSFPPGGEVTDTQYF
NA	NA	TRBV7-3	TRBJ2-3	TGTGCCAGCAGCTCAGACCCATCTAGCACAGATACGCAGTATTTT	CASSSDPSSTDTQYF
once	NA	TRBV2	TRBJ2-7	TGTGCCAGCAGGTTACACTACGAGCAGTACTTC	CASRLHYEQYF
NA	NA	TRBV7-9	TRBJ1-1	TGCGCCAGCAGCCAAGATCTTCGGTGGACTGAAGCTTTCTTT	CASSQDLRWTEAFF
NA	NA	TRBV11-2	TRBJ2-3	TGTGCCAGCAGCCCAGACACCGGCCGCACAGATACGCAGTATTTT	CASSPDTGRTDTQYF
NA	NA	TRBV6-1	TRBJ1-4	TGTGCCAGCAGTGACTCGGGGGCTTTAGGTGAAAAACTGTTTTTT	CASSDSGALGEKLFF
NA	NA	TRBV30	TRBJ2-2	TGTGCCTGGAGAGGAGGGGGGTCGAACACCGGGGAGCTGTTTTTT	CAWRGGGSNTGELFF
NA	NA	TRBV5-6	TRBJ2-1	TGTGCCAGAATTAAAGGGGATGAGCAGTTCTTC	CARIKGDEQFF